This T cell receptor beta chain was documented in a study of T cell responses to AZD1222 COVID-19 vaccine. Study observations and caveats: The span of vaccine-associated CD4 TCRs extended across spike, with dominance at 160-218 and 743-854.

TCRdb's copy holds only in-frame clones and misses some; the assay was immunoSEQ multiplex PCR. Found here are approximately 150,000 clones, 93% of them singletons; the top ten hold around 5.9%. Between the trimmed V and J ends, which lost 10 bases and 2 bases, there was a span of 14 bases. CDR3 length: 13 amino acids. In germline, CDR1 is MNHEY, CDR2 SMNVEV (reference sequence). In regard to this clone: The antigen remains undetermined.

V is TRBV27 and J is TRBJ1-2, with D possibly matching TRBD1 (6 bases). This clonotype was sampled from an adult in good health. The source material was peripheral blood, sampled on day 0 of AZD1222 vaccination. CDR3 in DNA: TGTGCCACCTCCCGGGACAACAACTATGGCTACACCTTC. Translated: CATSRDNNYGYTF.